Listed here are 25 T cell receptor beta chains from one sample, sequenced in a study of cytomegalovirus exposure and HLA in healthy donors. A multiplex PCR was run with 60 Vbeta primers and 13 Jbeta primers. Method: immunoSEQ multiplex PCR; TCRdb's copy keeps in-frame clones and lacks some. The sample lists some 100,000 clones, about 81% occurring once. Sequencing used PBMCs. The receptors come from a man aged 45-65 years in good health and CMV-seronegative.

In its sample, this clone was seen a few times. This sequence joins TRBV2 and TRBJ1-4; no firm D call. The CDR3 totals 13 residues. V lost 6 bases and J 2 bases, leaving 7 bases between the germline ends. Germline V gene lookup returns CDR1 SNHLY and CDR2 FYNNEI. The DNA of the CDR3 is TGTGCCAGCAGCCGGGAGACTAATGAAAAACTGTTTTTT. This codes for CASSRETNEKLFF.

This rearrangement joins TRBV19 to TRBJ2-1; tentatively, D is TRBD2 (6 bases). The germline CDR1 and CDR2 sequences are LNHDA and SQIVND (reference sequence). Trimming removed 8 bases from V and 5 bases from J, with 16 bases in between. The CDR3 has 14 amino acids. CDR3: CASSMGGANNEQFF. CDR3 sequence (DNA): TGTGCCAGTTCCATGGGGGGAGCCAACAATGAGCAGTTCTTC. The full variable domain, in which reference TRBV19 and TRBJ2-1 provide the parts outside the CDR3, is DGGITQSPKYLFRKEGQNVTLSCEQNLNHDAMYWYRQDPGQGLRLIYYSQIVNDFQKGDIAEGYSVSREKKESFPLTVTSAQKNPTAFYLCASSMGGANNEQFFGPGTRLTVL.

This chain connects TRBV6-6 to TRBJ2-7; possibly TRBD1 for D (6 bases). This CDR3 region has 13 residues. The germline V and J ends were trimmed by 4 bases and 6 bases, with 13 bases remaining between them. The germline gives CDR1 MNHNY, CDR2 SVGAGI (reference sequence). The CDR3 loop reads CASSLPTGPEQYF. CDR3 bases: TGTGCCAGCAGTTTACCTACAGGGCCCGAGCAGTACTTC.

The chain employs TRBV5-4 and TRBJ2-5; D possibly corresponds to TRBD2 (6 bases). This CDR3 comprises 14 residues. Looked up from germline, CDR1 is SGHNT and CDR2 is YYREEE (reference sequence). The V and J ends lost 2 bases and 1 base respectively, with 9 bases between them. In nucleotides, the CDR3 is TGTGCCAGCAGCTTAGGCGGGGTCCAAGAGACCCAGTACTTC. Translated: CASSLGGVQETQYF.

V is TRBV11-2 and J is TRBJ2-2; TRBD1 matches 7 bases. CDR1 SGHAT and CDR2 FQNNGV come from the germline V gene. With V trimmed by 3 bases and J by 6 bases, 4 bases remained unmatched. The CDR3 extends over 14 amino acids. The CDR3 region is CASSLTGTAGELFF. Written as DNA, the CDR3 is TGTGCCAGCAGCTTGACAGGGACCGCCGGGGAGCTGTTTTTT.

V and J are TRBV30 and TRBJ2-1; D is perhaps TRBD2 (6 bases). The germline V gene has CDR1 GTSNPN and CDR2 SVGIG (reference sequence). CDR3 length equals 16 residues. Trimming shortened V by 0 bases and J by 6 bases, and 18 bases separated the two germline ends. Here the CDR3 DNA reads TGTGCCTGGAGTGTACGGGGAACGGGAGTCGGCAATGAGCAGTTCTTC. Amino acid sequence: CAWSVRGTGVGNEQFF.

This clone showed up just once. The chain links TRBV7-8 to TRBJ1-6; no firm D call. Germline V gene lookup returns CDR1 SGHVS and CDR2 FQNEAQ. The length of the CDR3 is 18 residues. Trimming took off 4 bases at V and 0 bases at J, with 16 bases between the two ends. The CDR3, as DNA: TGTGCCAGCAGCTCCCCGGCGCGGGCTAGCTCCTATAATTCACCCCTCCACTTT. This gives the protein CASSSPARASSYNSPLHF.

V and J are TRBV5-1 and TRBJ2-6; 7 bases fit TRBD1. CDR1 and CDR2 (germline): SGHRS, YFSETQ. The CDR3 contains 18 residues. V dropped 4 bases and J dropped 1; count of bases not matched to a gene: 11. CDR3 loop: CASSRTGTARSGANVLTF. CDR3 in DNA: TGCGCCAGCAGCCGAACCGGGACAGCCCGATCTGGGGCCAACGTCCTGACTTTC.

The chain couples TRBV7-2 to TRBJ2-3, with D maybe TRBD1 (5 bases). The V gene's germline CDR1 is SGHTA and CDR2 FQGNSA. The CDR3 contains 14 residues. Deletions cut 1 base from V and 4 bases from J, with 9 bases between. CDR3 DNA sequence: TGTGCCAGCAGCTTAGGGAAAGGGGCAGATACGCAGTATTTT. This encodes CASSLGKGADTQYF.

As concerns this clone: One end of the junction does not line up with germline, which may come from a read error. The chain employs TRBV7-9 and TRBJ2-3; 7 nucleotides match TRBD2. Germline loops: CDR1 SEHNR, CDR2 FQNEAQ (reference sequence). This CDR3 is 14 amino acids long. CDR3 amino acids: CSSSFTSGTDTQYF. The DNA for the CDR3 is TGTTCCAGCAGCTTTACTAGCGGCACAGATACGCAGTATTTT.

This clone was seen only a few times. V gene TRBV4-1 combines with J gene TRBJ1-4, with D perhaps matching TRBD1 (6 bases). Per germline, CDR1 MGHRA and CDR2 YSYEKL. V was cut by 3 bases and J by 5 bases, with 13 bases left in between. This CDR3 is 15 amino acids long. CDR3 sequence reads: CASSQSGTKNEKLFF. The DNA for the CDR3 is TGCGCCAGCAGCCAGTCCGGGACAAAGAATGAAAAACTGTTTTTT.

V usage is TRBV28 and J usage is TRBJ2-7, with 13 bases fitting TRBD2. This CDR3 comprises 15 residues. The germline V gene has CDR1 MDHEN and CDR2 SYDVKM. With V trimmed by 6 bases and J by 4 bases, 6 bases remained unmatched. CDR3 nucleotide sequence: TGTGCCAGCAGCGCCACTAGCGGGGGGGAATACGAGCAGTACTTC. Protein: CASSATSGGEYEQYF.

This clone came up a few times. The chain employs TRBV9 and TRBJ2-5, with TRBD1 matching over 9 bases. This CDR3 comprises 18 residues. V shed 4 bases and J 4 bases; nucleotides not matched to a gene: 17. CDR1 and CDR2 from the germline V gene are SGDLS and YYNGEE. The DNA of the CDR3 is TGTGCCAGCAGCCCCTTGGGCGGGGACAGGGTTCCAGGAGAGACCCAGTACTTC. Encoded protein: CASSPLGGDRVPGETQYF.

V usage is TRBV7-9 and J usage is TRBJ2-5, with 7 positions matching TRBD2. The J call is doubtful: the DNA matches TRBJ2-7 better. From germline, CDR1 is SEHNR and CDR2 FQNEAQ (reference sequence). The CDR3 length is 13 residues. The CDR3 DNA reads as TGTGCCAGCAGCTCGTGGGGGGGTGACGAGCAGTACTTC. Its protein is CASSSWGGDEQYF.

This clone has only a few counts. The V gene is TRBV11-3, the J gene TRBJ1-6; tentative D call: TRBD1 (5 bases). V was pared by 3 bases and J by 9 bases, with 12 bases between. The germline gives CDR1 SGHNT, CDR2 YENEEA. The CDR3 length is 14 residues. The CDR3 region is CASSLSREGSPLHF. The CDR3 coding sequence is TGTGCCAGCAGCTTGAGCAGGGAAGGTTCACCCCTCCACTTT. The full variable domain, rest sourced from reference TRBV11-3 and TRBJ1-6, is EAGVVQSPRYKIIEKKQPVAFWCNPISGHNTLYWYLQNLGQGPELLIRYENEEAVDDSQLPKDRFSAERLKGVDSTLKIQPAELGDSAVYLCASSLSREGSPLHFGNGTRLTVT.

This clone was recorded many times. The J gene is TRBJ1-1, the V gene TRBV19, with 9 bases that match TRBD1. The germline V gene encodes CDR1 LNHDA and CDR2 SQIVND (reference sequence). The ends lost 6 bases at V and 4 bases at J; junction bases unmatched: 0. The CDR3 runs to 12 residues. The CDR3 DNA is TGTGCCAGTAGGGGACAGGGCACTGAAGCTTTCTTT. Translated, it gives CASRGQGTEAFF. The entire variable domain, with the rest obtained from reference TRBV19 and TRBJ1-1, is as follows: DGGITQSPKYLFRKEGQNVTLSCEQNLNHDAMYWYRQDPGQGLRLIYYSQIVNDFQKGDIAEGYSVSREKKESFPLTVTSAQKNPTAFYLCASRGQGTEAFFGQGTRLTVV.

V gene TRBV28 combines with J gene TRBJ2-7; 8 nucleotides line up with TRBD2. The ends lost 5 bases at V and 3 bases at J; junction bases unmatched: 6. The CDR3 runs to 14 residues. Germline V gene data show CDR1 as MDHEN and CDR2 as SYDVKM. The DNA for the CDR3 is TGTGCCAGCAGTCCACCGGGAGGGGGCTACGAGCAGTACTTC. As protein: CASSPPGGGYEQYF.

The chain is built from TRBV30 and TRBJ2-3; D is uncertain. Trimming cost V 1 base and J 5 bases, with 7 bases left between them. Germline values: CDR1 GTSNPN, CDR2 SVGIG (reference sequence). This CDR3 is 12 amino acids long. This CDR3 reads CAWSGGGDTQYF. The CDR3 nucleotides read TGTGCCTGGAGTGGAGGTGGAGATACGCAGTATTTT.

The V call is TRBV27, the J call TRBJ1-2, with 7 bases identical to TRBD1. The CDR3 is 12 amino acids. V shed 6 bases and J 5 bases; nucleotides not matched to a gene: 3. CDR1 and CDR2 (germline): MNHEY, SMNVEV (reference sequence). The CDR3 loop is CASSSGGYGYTF. The CDR3 DNA reads TGTGCCAGCAGCTCAGGGGGGTATGGCTACACCTTC.

For this clone: In this CDR3 the conserved last residue, phenylalanine or tryptophan, is missing, so a read error is likely. V usage is TRBV4-3 and J usage is TRBJ1-2; D remains unclear. V lost 0 bases and J 1 base, leaving 12 bases between the germline ends. The CDR3 has 16 residues. Germline V lookup: CDR1 LGHNA, CDR2 YSLEER. CDR3 in DNA: TGCGCCAGCAGCCAAGAATTAGTTAGGTTTAACTATGGCTACACCTCC. This sequence encodes CASSQELVRFNYGYTS.

The chain is built from TRBV5-1 and TRBJ1-2, with D tentatively TRBD1 (5 bases). CDR3 length equals 14 residues. Germline V gives CDR1 SGHRS, CDR2 YFSETQ. The ends were cut back, 4 bases at V and 3 bases at J, with 13 bases in the middle. CDR3 region: CASSETPTDYGYTF. CDR3 in DNA: TGCGCCAGCAGCGAAACACCGACAGACTATGGCTACACCTTC.

V usage is TRBV25-1 and J usage is TRBJ2-2, with D possibly being TRBD2 (5 bases). Trimming pared 3 bases from V and 6 bases from J, leaving 5 bases between. Germline V gene lookup returns CDR1 MGHDK and CDR2 SYGVNS. The CDR3 runs 12 residues. The DNA of the CDR3 is TGTGCCAGCAGTGATAGCGCCGGGGAGCTGTTTTTT. It yields the protein CASSDSAGELFF.

The chain uses TRBV7-3 and TRBJ2-1; D not resolved. The CDR3 spans 13 residues. The germline gives CDR1 SGHTA, CDR2 FQGTGA. The V gene lost 6 bases and the J gene lost 5 bases, with 11 bases spanning the gap. DNA of the CDR3: TGTGCCAGCAGTGTCTCGCGTGACAATGAGCAGTTCTTC. Its protein is CASSVSRDNEQFF.

The chain uses TRBV10-2 and TRBJ2-2; D possibly corresponds to TRBD2 (5 bases). Trimming cost V 8 bases and J 5 bases, with 15 bases left between them. This CDR3 is 14 amino acids long. Germline CDR1 and CDR2: WSHSY and SAAADI. DNA for the CDR3: TGCGCCAGCGTCCCCGAGGGCTGGACCGGGGAGCTGTTTTTT. The encoded protein is CASVPEGWTGELFF.

V and J are TRBV7-9 and TRBJ1-4; TRBD1 matches 9 bases. V shed 3 bases, J shed 8 bases, and the junction held 7 bases outside the gene matches. Germline values: CDR1 SEHNR, CDR2 FQNEAQ (reference sequence). The CDR3 loop spans 15 amino acids. CDR3 bases: TGTGCCAGCAGCTTTCCCGGGACAGGGAACGAAAAACTGTTTTTT. As protein: CASSFPGTGNEKLFF.